This T cell receptor (beta chain) was recovered during a study of T cell responses to AZD1222 COVID-19 vaccine. The CDR3 runs to 16 residues. CDR1 is SGDLS and CDR2 is YYNGEE in the germline V gene. J lost 0 bases, V lost 4 bases, and 7 bases had no gene match. Assay used: immunoSEQ multiplex PCR; TCRdb lists only in-frame clones, some missing. The profile shows about 100,000 clones, approximately 86% of them singletons. Sequenced here: peripheral blood, sampled 28 days after the second dose of the MenACWY control vaccine. The rearrangement uses TRBV9 and TRBJ2-1; 7 positions match TRBD2. The sequence was collected from an adult who received the MenACWY meningococcal vaccine as a control. This CDR3 is CASSSLADLSYNEQFF. DNA of the CDR3: TGTGCCAGCAGCTCCCTAGCGGACCTCTCCTACAATGAGCAGTTCTTC.